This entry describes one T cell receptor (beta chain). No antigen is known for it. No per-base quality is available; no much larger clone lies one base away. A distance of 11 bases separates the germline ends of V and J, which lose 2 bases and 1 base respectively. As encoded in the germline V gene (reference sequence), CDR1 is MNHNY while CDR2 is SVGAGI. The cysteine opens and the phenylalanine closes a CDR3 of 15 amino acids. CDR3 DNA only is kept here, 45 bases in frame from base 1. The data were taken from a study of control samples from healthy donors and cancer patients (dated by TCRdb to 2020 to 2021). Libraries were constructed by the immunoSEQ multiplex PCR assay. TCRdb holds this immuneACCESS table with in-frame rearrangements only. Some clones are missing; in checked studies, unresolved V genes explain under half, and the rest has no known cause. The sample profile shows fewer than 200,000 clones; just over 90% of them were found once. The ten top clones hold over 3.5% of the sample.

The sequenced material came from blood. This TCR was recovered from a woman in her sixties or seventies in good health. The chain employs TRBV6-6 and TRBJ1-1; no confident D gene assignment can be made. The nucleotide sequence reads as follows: TGTGCCAGCAGTTACCCGACGGCGTCGAACACTGAAGCTTTCTTT. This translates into CASSYPTASNTEAFF.